A selection of T cell receptor beta chains follows, all from one sample in a study of T-cell memory formation after mild COVID-19. Using its own MiXCR run on the 5' RACE reads, TCRdb lists one record per CDR3 protein. The sample includes approximately 500,000 distinct CDR3 sequences, roughly 25% of them seen just once. Material: PBMCs or a T cell subset sorted from them (not recorded which). The receptors were sampled from an adult woman who had mild COVID-19 (a few samples of this study predate the infection). Cell type and time point are not known. The CDR3 runs from the conserved cysteine through the conserved F or W. Fields, in order: V gene, J gene, clone size, D gene, CDR3 DNA, CDR3 protein. The D gene is left open where the match is weak. Size tells how often a clone was seen (once, few, many) or the class of an expanded clone, and some rows leave it out.

v_gene: TRBV7-9
j_gene: TRBJ1-4
abundance: -
d_gene: -
CDR3nt: TGTGCCAGCAGCTTTGGCACGGCTAATGAAAAACTGTTTTTT
CDR3aa: CASSFGTANEKLFF

v_gene: TRBV4-1
j_gene: TRBJ1-1
abundance: -
d_gene: TRBD1
CDR3nt: TGCGCCAGCAGCCAACGACCCCAGGGGGCGGGCACTGAAGCTTTCTTT
CDR3aa: CASSQRPQGAGTEAFF

v_gene: TRBV10-3
j_gene: TRBJ2-7
abundance: -
d_gene: TRBD2
CDR3nt: TGTGCCATCGGAGGGGGACTAGGCTACGAGCAGTACTTC
CDR3aa: CAIGGGLGYEQYF

v_gene: TRBV20-1
j_gene: TRBJ2-3
abundance: -
d_gene: TRBD2
CDR3nt: TGCAGTGCGCCCGGACTAGCGCACACAGATACGCAGTATTTT
CDR3aa: CSAPGLAHTDTQYF

v_gene: TRBV7-9
j_gene: TRBJ2-7
abundance: -
d_gene: -
CDR3nt: TGTGCCAGCAGTAAGGATGTCGACGAGCAGTACTTC
CDR3aa: CASSKDVDEQYF

v_gene: TRBV5-1
j_gene: TRBJ2-5
abundance: -
d_gene: TRBD1
CDR3nt: TGCGCCAGCAGCCCGGGACAGGGTACGGAGACCCAGTACTTC
CDR3aa: CASSPGQGTETQYF

v_gene: TRBV24-1
j_gene: TRBJ2-1
abundance: -
d_gene: TRBD2
CDR3nt: TGTGCCACCAGTGATGGAGGCGGGAGCCTTGACAATGAGCAGTTCTTC
CDR3aa: CATSDGGGSLDNEQFF

v_gene: TRBV3-1
j_gene: TRBJ1-2
abundance: -
d_gene: -
CDR3nt: TGTGCCAGCAGCCAATTCCCCTTTTGGGGCTACACCTTC
CDR3aa: CASSQFPFWGYTF

v_gene: TRBV5-4
j_gene: TRBJ2-3
abundance: -
d_gene: TRBD2
CDR3nt: TGTGCCAGCAGCTCCGGGACTAGCGGGATTGGGGATACGCAGTATTTT
CDR3aa: CASSSGTSGIGDTQYF

v_gene: TRBV18
j_gene: TRBJ1-1
abundance: -
d_gene: -
CDR3nt: TGTGCCAGCTCACCACCGTCAGGGGTTGACACTGAAGCTTTCTTT
CDR3aa: CASSPPSGVDTEAFF

v_gene: TRBV7-6
j_gene: TRBJ2-7
abundance: few
d_gene: -
CDR3nt: TGTGCCAGCAGCTTAGCCAGGGACCCCGCCTACGAGCAGTACTTC
CDR3aa: CASSLARDPAYEQYF

v_gene: TRBV24-1
j_gene: TRBJ2-1
abundance: -
d_gene: TRBD2
CDR3nt: TGTGCCACCAGTGTGGTAGCGGGAGGGTCTGGCAATGAGCAGTTCTTC
CDR3aa: CATSVVAGGSGNEQFF

v_gene: TRBV7-7
j_gene: TRBJ2-5
abundance: -
d_gene: -
CDR3nt: TGTGCTAGCAGCAGCGATCCGGGACTCGAAGAGACCCAGTACTTC
CDR3aa: CASSSDPGLEETQYF

v_gene: TRBV14
j_gene: TRBJ2-3
abundance: few
d_gene: -
CDR3nt: TGTGCCAGCAGCCCGGGGAAGGAGCCCCTCCCCACAGATACGCAGTATTTT
CDR3aa: CASSPGKEPLPTDTQYF

v_gene: TRBV7-2
j_gene: TRBJ2-7
abundance: once
d_gene: -
CDR3nt: TGTGCCAGCAGCTTAGATGAGGGAAGGTACGAGCAGTACTTC
CDR3aa: CASSLDEGRYEQYF

v_gene: TRBV3-1
j_gene: TRBJ2-1
abundance: few
d_gene: -
CDR3nt: TGTGCCAGCAGCCCGCCTATCGGCGGAGGGAGGAATGAGCAGTTCTTC
CDR3aa: CASSPPIGGGRNEQFF

v_gene: TRBV7-9
j_gene: TRBJ2-5
abundance: -
d_gene: TRBD1
CDR3nt: TGTGCCAGCAGCTGGGGACAGGGCCAAGAGACCCAGTACTTC
CDR3aa: CASSWGQGQETQYF

v_gene: TRBV20-1
j_gene: TRBJ2-3
abundance: -
d_gene: TRBD2
CDR3nt: TGCAGTGCTAGTTTAGCGGGAAGCGCAGATACGCAGTATTTT
CDR3aa: CSASLAGSADTQYF

v_gene: TRBV7-3
j_gene: TRBJ2-3
abundance: -
d_gene: -
CDR3nt: TGTGCCAGCAGCCCCAAGCGGGCCTTCCCCACAGATACGCAGTATTTT
CDR3aa: CASSPKRAFPTDTQYF

v_gene: TRBV15
j_gene: TRBJ2-1
abundance: -
d_gene: -
CDR3nt: TGTGCCACCAGCAGAGTTAGGGGGGGTTACAATGAGCAGTTCTTC
CDR3aa: CATSRVRGGYNEQFF

v_gene: TRBV5-6
j_gene: TRBJ1-5
abundance: -
d_gene: -
CDR3nt: TGTGCCAGCAGCTTGGGGGGCAGACGCAATCAGCCCCAGCATTTT
CDR3aa: CASSLGGRRNQPQHF

v_gene: TRBV7-3
j_gene: TRBJ2-5
abundance: -
d_gene: -
CDR3nt: TGTGCCAGCAGCTTGACGGGGTTGGAGGGAGAGACCCAGTACTTC
CDR3aa: CASSLTGLEGETQYF

v_gene: TRBV7-8
j_gene: TRBJ2-2
abundance: -
d_gene: TRBD1
CDR3nt: TGTGCCAGCAGCTTAGCGATAGGGGGCCATCCCTTCGGGGAGCTGTTTTTT
CDR3aa: CASSLAIGGHPFGELFF

v_gene: TRBV18
j_gene: TRBJ2-3
abundance: few
d_gene: -
CDR3nt: TGTGCCAGCTCACCACCCGGGTTTTCGGCAACAGATACGCAGTATTTT
CDR3aa: CASSPPGFSATDTQYF

v_gene: TRBV5-1
j_gene: TRBJ2-3
abundance: -
d_gene: -
CDR3nt: TGCGCCAGCAGCTTGGGGGGGGACGGAGATACGCAGTATTTT
CDR3aa: CASSLGGDGDTQYF

v_gene: TRBV3-1
j_gene: TRBJ1-1
abundance: -
d_gene: -
CDR3nt: TGTGCCAGCAGCCCTGGGGGGGGCAGGGGAGGCACTGAAGCTTTCTTT
CDR3aa: CASSPGGGRGGTEAFF

v_gene: TRBV21-1
j_gene: TRBJ1-1
abundance: few
d_gene: -
CDR3nt: TGTGCCAGCAGCCAAGCGGCTTGTTCTACCATGAACACTGAAGCTTTCTTT
CDR3aa: CASSQAACSTMNTEAFF

v_gene: TRBV20-1
j_gene: TRBJ2-7
abundance: -
d_gene: TRBD2
CDR3nt: TGCAGTGCTAGAGGGACTAGCGGGTACGAGCAGTACTTC
CDR3aa: CSARGTSGYEQYF